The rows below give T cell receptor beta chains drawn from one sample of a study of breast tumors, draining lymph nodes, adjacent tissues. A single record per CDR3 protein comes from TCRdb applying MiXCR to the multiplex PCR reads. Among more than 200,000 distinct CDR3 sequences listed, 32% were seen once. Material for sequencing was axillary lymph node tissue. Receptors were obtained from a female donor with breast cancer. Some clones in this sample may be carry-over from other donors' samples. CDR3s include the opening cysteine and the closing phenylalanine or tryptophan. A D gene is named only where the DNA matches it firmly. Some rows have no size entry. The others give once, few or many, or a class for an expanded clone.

CDR3 protein: CASTSPGEPAGGSQYEQYF
CDR3 DNA: TGTGCCAGCACCTCCCCAGGGGAGCCAGCGGGAGGATCGCAGTACGAGCAGTACTTC
clone size: many
D gene: TRBD2
V gene: TRBV6-6
J gene: TRBJ2-7

CDR3 protein: CASTRQGNYGYTF
CDR3 DNA: TGTGCCAGCACCAGACAGGGGAACTATGGCTACACCTTC
clone size: many
D gene: TRBD1
V gene: TRBV6-2/TRBV6-3
J gene: TRBJ1-2

CDR3 protein: CATSQDGLAGEDTQYF
CDR3 DNA: TGTGCCACCAGCCAAGACGGACTAGCGGGAGAAGATACGCAGTATTTT
clone size: many
D gene: TRBD2
V gene: TRBV24-1
J gene: TRBJ2-3

CDR3 protein: CASSSLGGGEEEKLFF
CDR3 DNA: TGTGCCAGCAGCTCTCTCGGGGGGGGCGAGGAAGAAAAACTGTTTTTT
clone size: many
D gene: NA
V gene: TRBV7-3
J gene: TRBJ1-4

CDR3 protein: CASSPGANYGYIF
CDR3 DNA: TGCGCCAGCAGTCCCGGGGCTAATTATGGCTACATCTTC
clone size: NA
D gene: NA
V gene: TRBV5-1
J gene: TRBJ1-2

CDR3 protein: CASAGGHGETQYF
CDR3 DNA: TGTGCCAGCGCGGGAGGGCACGGAGAGACCCAGTACTTC
clone size: many
D gene: TRBD2
V gene: TRBV7-3
J gene: TRBJ2-5

CDR3 protein: CASSTGSNYGYTF
CDR3 DNA: TGTGCCAGCAGCACCGGAAGTAATTATGGCTACACCTTC
clone size: many
D gene: NA
V gene: TRBV5-5
J gene: TRBJ1-2

CDR3 protein: CTPGLAIDEGVTEAFF
CDR3 DNA: TGCACCCCAGGGTTAGCTATCGATGAGGGTGTCACTGAAGCTTTCTTT
clone size: few
D gene: NA
V gene: TRBV20-1
J gene: TRBJ1-1

CDR3 protein: CASTGSATASSGNTIYF
CDR3 DNA: TGTGCCAGCACCGGATCCGCGACGGCTAGCTCTGGAAACACCATATATTTT
clone size: NA
D gene: NA
V gene: TRBV12-3/TRBV12-4
J gene: TRBJ1-3

CDR3 protein: CASSVDGSPTDTQYF
CDR3 DNA: TGTGCCAGCAGCGTAGACGGGAGCCCCACAGATACGCAGTATTTT
clone size: NA
D gene: NA
V gene: TRBV9
J gene: TRBJ2-3